The T cell receptor (beta chain) under discussion was sequenced for a study of blood T cell repertoires in COVID-19. Some clones are missing from TCRdb's copy, which holds only in-frame ones; the method was immunoSEQ multiplex PCR. Here the sample spans about 220,000 clones, almost 85% being singletons. The trim removed 1 base at V and 9 bases at J, leaving 10 bases unmatched. The CDR3 spans 17 residues. The germline V gene has CDR1 MNHEY and CDR2 SMNVEV (reference sequence). The source is a middle-aged man who had recovered from COVID-19. The sample comprised PBMCs or T cells enriched from blood (not recorded which). V usage is TRBV27 and J usage is TRBJ1-6; 9 positions agree with TRBD1. The CDR3 nucleotides read TGTGCCAGCAGTTTATATAGTGTGAGACAGGGGGGTTCACCCCTCCACTTT. This encodes CASSLYSVRQGGSPLHF.